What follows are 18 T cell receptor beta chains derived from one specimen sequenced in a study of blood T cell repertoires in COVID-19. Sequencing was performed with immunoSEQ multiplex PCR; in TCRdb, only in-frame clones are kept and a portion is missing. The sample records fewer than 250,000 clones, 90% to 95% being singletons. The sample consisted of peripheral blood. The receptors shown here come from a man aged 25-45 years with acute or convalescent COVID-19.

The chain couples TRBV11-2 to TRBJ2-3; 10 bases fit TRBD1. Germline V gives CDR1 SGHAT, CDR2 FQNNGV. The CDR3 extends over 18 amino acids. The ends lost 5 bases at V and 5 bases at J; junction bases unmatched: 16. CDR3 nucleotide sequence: TGTGCCAGCAGCCCGAACTACCTTACGGGACAGGGGAGAGATACGCAGTATTTT. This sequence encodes CASSPNYLTGQGRDTQYF.

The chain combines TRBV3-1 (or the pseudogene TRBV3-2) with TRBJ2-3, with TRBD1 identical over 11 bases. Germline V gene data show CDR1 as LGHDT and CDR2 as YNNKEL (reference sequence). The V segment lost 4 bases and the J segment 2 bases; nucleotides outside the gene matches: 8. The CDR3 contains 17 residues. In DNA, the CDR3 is TGTGCCAGCAGCCCTTGGACAGGGGGCGTCTACACAGATACGCAGTATTTT. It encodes CASSPWTGGVYTDTQYF.

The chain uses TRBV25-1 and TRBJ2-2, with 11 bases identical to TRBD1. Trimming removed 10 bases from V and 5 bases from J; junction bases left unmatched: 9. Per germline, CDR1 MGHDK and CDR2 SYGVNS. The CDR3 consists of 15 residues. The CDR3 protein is CATLRTGGRTGELFF. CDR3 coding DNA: TGTGCCACCCTAAGGACAGGGGGCCGAACCGGGGAGCTGTTTTTT. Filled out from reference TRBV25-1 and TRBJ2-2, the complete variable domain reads EADIYQTPRYLVIGTGKKITLECSQTMGHDKMYWYQQDPGMELHLIHYSYGVNSTEKGDLSSESTVSRIRTEHFPLTLESARPSHTSQYLCATLRTGGRTGELFFGEGSRLTVL.

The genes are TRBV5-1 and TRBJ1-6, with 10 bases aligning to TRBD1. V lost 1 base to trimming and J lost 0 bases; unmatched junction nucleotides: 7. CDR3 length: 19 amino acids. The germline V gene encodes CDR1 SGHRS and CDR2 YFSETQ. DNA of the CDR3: TGCGCCAGCAGCTTGCAGCCCGGGACAGGGGACTCCTATAATTCACCCCTCCACTTT. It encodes CASSLQPGTGDSYNSPLHF.

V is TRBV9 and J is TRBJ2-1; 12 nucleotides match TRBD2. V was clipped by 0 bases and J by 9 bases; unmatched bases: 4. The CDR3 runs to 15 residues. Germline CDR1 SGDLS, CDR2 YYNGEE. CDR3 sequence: CASSVVASGRVEQFF. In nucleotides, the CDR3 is TGTGCCAGCAGCGTAGTGGCTAGCGGGAGGGTTGAGCAGTTCTTC.

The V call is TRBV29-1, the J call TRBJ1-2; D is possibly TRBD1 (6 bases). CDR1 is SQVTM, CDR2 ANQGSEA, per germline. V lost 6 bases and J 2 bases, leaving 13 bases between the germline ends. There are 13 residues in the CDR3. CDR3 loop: CSVGGALNYGYTF. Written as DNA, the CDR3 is TGCAGCGTCGGGGGGGCTTTAAACTATGGCTACACCTTC.

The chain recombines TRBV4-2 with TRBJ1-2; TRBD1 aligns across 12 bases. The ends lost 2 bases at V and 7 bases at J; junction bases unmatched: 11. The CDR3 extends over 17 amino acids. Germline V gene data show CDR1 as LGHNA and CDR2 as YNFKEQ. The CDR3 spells CASSQTGTGGYYSGYTF. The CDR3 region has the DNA TGTGCCAGCAGCCAAACCGGGACAGGGGGCTATTATAGTGGCTACACCTTC.

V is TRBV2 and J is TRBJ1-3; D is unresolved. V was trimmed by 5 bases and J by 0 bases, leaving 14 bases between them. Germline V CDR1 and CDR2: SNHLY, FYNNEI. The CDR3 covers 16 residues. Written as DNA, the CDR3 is TGTGCCAGCAGTCTTCGACAAGTCAGCTCTGGAAACACCATATATTTT. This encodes CASSLRQVSSGNTIYF.

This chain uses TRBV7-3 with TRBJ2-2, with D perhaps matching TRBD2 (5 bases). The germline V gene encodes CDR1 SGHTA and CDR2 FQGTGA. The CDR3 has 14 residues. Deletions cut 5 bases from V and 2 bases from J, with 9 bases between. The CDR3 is CASSPRGNTGELFF. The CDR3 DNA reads TGTGCCAGCAGCCCCCGGGGTAACACCGGGGAGCTGTTTTTT.

The CDR3 DNA is TGCAGCGTCCCGGGACAGGGGTTCACCGGGGAGCTGTTTTTT. It is translated as CSVPGQGFTGELFF. The chain joins TRBV29-1 to TRBJ2-2; 10 bases match TRBD1. Germline V gives CDR1 SQVTM, CDR2 ANQGSEA. This CDR3 spans 14 amino acids. Losses at the gene ends were 6 bases for V and 4 bases for J; bases not matched to a gene: 5.

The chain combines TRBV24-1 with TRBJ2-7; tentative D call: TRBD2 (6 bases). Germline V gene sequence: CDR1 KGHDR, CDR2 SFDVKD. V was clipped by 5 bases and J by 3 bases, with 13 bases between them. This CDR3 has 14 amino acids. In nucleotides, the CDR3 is TGTGCCACCAGTGCCGGGGGTCGGGGCTACGAGCAGTACTTC. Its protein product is CATSAGGRGYEQYF.

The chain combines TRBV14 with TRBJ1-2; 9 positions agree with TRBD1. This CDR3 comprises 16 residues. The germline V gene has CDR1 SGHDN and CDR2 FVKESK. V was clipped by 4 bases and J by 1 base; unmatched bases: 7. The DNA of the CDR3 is TGTGCCAGCAGCCGAAGACAGGGGGGAGGTAACTATGGCTACACCTTC. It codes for CASSRRQGGGNYGYTF.

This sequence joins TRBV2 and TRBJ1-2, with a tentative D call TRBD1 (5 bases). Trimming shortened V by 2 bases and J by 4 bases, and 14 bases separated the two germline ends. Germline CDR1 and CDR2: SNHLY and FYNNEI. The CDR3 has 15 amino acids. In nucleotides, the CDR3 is TGTGCCAGCAGTGAAAATGAGTGGGGCGGCTATGGCTACACCTTC. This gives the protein CASSENEWGGYGYTF.

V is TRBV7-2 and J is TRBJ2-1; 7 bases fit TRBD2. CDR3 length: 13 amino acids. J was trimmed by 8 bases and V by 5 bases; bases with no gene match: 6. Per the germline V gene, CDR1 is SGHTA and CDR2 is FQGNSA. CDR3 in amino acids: CASSRTSRDEQFF. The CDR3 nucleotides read TGTGCCAGCAGCCGGACTAGTCGGGATGAGCAGTTCTTC.

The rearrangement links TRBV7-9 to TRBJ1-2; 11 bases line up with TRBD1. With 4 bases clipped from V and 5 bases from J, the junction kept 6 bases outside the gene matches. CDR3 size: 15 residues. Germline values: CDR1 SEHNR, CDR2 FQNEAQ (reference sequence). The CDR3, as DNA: TGTGCCAGCAGCTCCGGACAGGGGGCATCTTATGGCTACACCTTC. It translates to CASSSGQGASYGYTF.

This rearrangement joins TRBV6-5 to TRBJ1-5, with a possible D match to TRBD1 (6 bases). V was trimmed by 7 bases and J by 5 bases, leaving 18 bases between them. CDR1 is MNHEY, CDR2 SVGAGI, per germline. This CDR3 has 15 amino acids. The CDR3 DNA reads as TGTGCCAGCATGAACCCTGACAGGAGATATCAGCCCCAGCATTTT. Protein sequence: CASMNPDRRYQPQHF.

The CDR3 coding sequence is TGTGCCAGTACCCTGACAGGAAACTATGGCTACACCTTC. Encoded protein: CASTLTGNYGYTF. This rearrangement joins TRBV19 to TRBJ1-2; tentative D call: TRBD1 (6 bases). The ends were cut back, 7 bases at V and 2 bases at J, with 11 bases in the middle. The CDR3 loop spans 13 amino acids. In germline, CDR1 is LNHDA, CDR2 SQIVND (reference sequence).

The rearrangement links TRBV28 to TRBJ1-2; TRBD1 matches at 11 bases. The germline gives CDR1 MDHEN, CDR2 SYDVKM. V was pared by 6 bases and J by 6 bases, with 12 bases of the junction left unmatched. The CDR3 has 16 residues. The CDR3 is CASSSNGDRGSNGYTF. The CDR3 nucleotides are TGTGCCAGCAGCTCGAACGGGGACAGGGGGAGCAATGGCTACACCTTC.